The rows below give T cell receptor beta chains drawn from one sample of a study of cytomegalovirus exposure and HLA in healthy donors. Generated by immunoSEQ multiplex PCR, the TCRdb table keeps only in-frame clones and is missing some. The table shows 150,000 or so clones, with roughly 80% occurring only once. Specimen: PBMCs. Receptors were obtained from a woman aged 50 to 60 in good health and CMV-seropositive. The CDR3 runs from the conserved cysteine through the conserved F or W. D genes are given only for firm matches. Expanded clones are given a class, and other clones once, few, many or no size at all.

J,D,V,length,size,DNA,CDR3
TRBJ2-2,NA,TRBV9,13,NA,TGTGCCAGCACCATGAGGCACACCGGGGAGCTGTTTTTT,CASTMRHTGELFF
TRBJ2-3,NA,TRBV7-2,17,NA,TGTGCCAGCAGCTTAGTAATGCTAGCTACTAGCACAGATACGCAGTATTTT,CASSLVMLATSTDTQYF
TRBJ1-6,NA,TRBV7-2,12,NA,TGTGCCAGCAGCCCACGAGGATCACCCCTCCACTTT,CASSPRGSPLHF
TRBJ2-3,TRBD2,TRBV9,16,once,TGTGCCAGCAGCCCCCGGGGACTAGCGGGGACAGATACGCAGTATTTT,CASSPRGLAGTDTQYF
TRBJ1-2,NA,TRBV4-1,13,NA,TGCGCCAGCAGCCGGTCCGAGAACTATGGCTACACCTTC,CASSRSENYGYTF
TRBJ1-1,TRBD1,TRBV7-9,16,NA,TGTGCCAGTCAAAAAACCCTTTCGAAACAGGGGAGTGAAGCTTTCTTT,CASQKTLSKQGSEAFF
TRBJ2-7,TRBD1,TRBV28,15,NA,TGTGCCAGCACCGTGTCGGGACAGGGGGCCTACGAGCAGTACTTC,CASTVSGQGAYEQYF
TRBJ2-7,TRBD2,TRBV9,15,NA,TGTGCCAGCAGCGTAGTGTCTAGCGGAACCTACGAGCAGTACTTC,CASSVVSSGTYEQYF
TRBJ2-1,NA,TRBV4-1,16,NA,TGCGCCAGCAGCCAACCGGGAGAGAGGGGAGGCAATGAGCAGTTCTTC,CASSQPGERGGNEQFF
TRBJ1-1,TRBD1,TRBV28,15,NA,TGTGCCGTTCCGGGACAGGGCCGTATGAACACTGAAGCTTTCTTT,CAVPGQGRMNTEAFF
TRBJ2-5,NA,TRBV7-9,15,NA,TGTGCCAGCAGTTCCCCAGTGAGCGGACAAGAGACCCAGTACTTC,CASSSPVSGQETQYF
TRBJ2-5,TRBD2,TRBV18,17,NA,TGTGCCAGCTCACCACCGGGATTAGCGGGGGTCCAAGAGACCCAGTACTTC,CASSPPGLAGVQETQYF
TRBJ2-5,NA,TRBV21-1,14,NA,TGTGCCAGCAGCTCCACAGGGGGAGATGAGTCCCAGTACTTC,CASSSTGGDESQYF
TRBJ2-6,NA,TRBV2,14,NA,TGTGCCTATGGACAGCCCTCTGGGGCCAACGTCCTGACTTTC,CAYGQPSGANVLTF
TRBJ2-3,TRBD2,TRBV6-1,16,many,TGTGCCAGCAGTGAAGCGAGCGGGGGCAGCACAGATACGCAGTATTTT,CASSEASGGSTDTQYF
TRBJ1-4,NA,TRBV6-1,14,NA,TGTGCCAGCAAAGGGGACAACATAATGGAAAAACTGTTTTTT,CASKGDNIMEKLFF
TRBJ1-5,NA,TRBV5-1,16,NA,TGCGCCAGCAGCTTGGCGGGGTTAGATAGCAATCAGCCCCAGCATTTT,CASSLAGLDSNQPQHF
TRBJ2-5,TRBD2,TRBV5-4,15,NA,TGTGCCAGCGGCCGAGCGGGAGGGTACCAAGAGACCCAGTACTTC,CASGRAGGYQETQYF
TRBJ2-7,NA,TRBV29-1,14,NA,TGCAGCGTCGAAGGGCGCCGGGGGGCTTACGAGCAGTACTTC,CSVEGRRGAYEQYF
TRBJ2-7,TRBD2,TRBV28,15,once,TGTGCCACCAGCGGTACCCTAGCGGAGAGGGTCGGGCAGTACTTC,CATSGTLAERVGQYF
TRBJ2-2,TRBD1,TRBV7-2,17,NA,TGTGCCAGCAGCCCAAGAGGGACAGGCGAGAACACCGGGGAGCTGTTTTTT,CASSPRGTGENTGELFF
TRBJ1-2,TRBD1,TRBV19,15,once,TGTGCCAGTAGTCTCCGGGACAGGGGTTTTGCTGGCTACACCTTC,CASSLRDRGFAGYTF
TRBJ2-5,TRBD1,TRBV19,13,NA,TGTGCCAGTAGCGGGACAGTGCAAGAGACCCAGTACTTC,CASSGTVQETQYF
TRBJ2-1,NA,TRBV2,13,NA,TGTGCCAGCAGTGACGTGGGGGCCCCCCGGCAGTTCTTC,CASSDVGAPRQFF
TRBJ1-5,NA,TRBV29-1,14,once,TGCAGCGTTGCGGAGGCTGGGGGCAATCAGCCCCAGCATTTT,CSVAEAGGNQPQHF
TRBJ1-2,TRBD1,TRBV18,17,NA,TGTGCCAGCTCCAGTGGGACAGGGGGCTCAGCTAACTATGGCTACACCTTC,CASSSGTGGSANYGYTF
TRBJ2-1,TRBD1,TRBV9,15,NA,TGTGCCAGCAGCGTCAGGGGGCTCGGATACAATGAGCAGTTCTTC,CASSVRGLGYNEQFF